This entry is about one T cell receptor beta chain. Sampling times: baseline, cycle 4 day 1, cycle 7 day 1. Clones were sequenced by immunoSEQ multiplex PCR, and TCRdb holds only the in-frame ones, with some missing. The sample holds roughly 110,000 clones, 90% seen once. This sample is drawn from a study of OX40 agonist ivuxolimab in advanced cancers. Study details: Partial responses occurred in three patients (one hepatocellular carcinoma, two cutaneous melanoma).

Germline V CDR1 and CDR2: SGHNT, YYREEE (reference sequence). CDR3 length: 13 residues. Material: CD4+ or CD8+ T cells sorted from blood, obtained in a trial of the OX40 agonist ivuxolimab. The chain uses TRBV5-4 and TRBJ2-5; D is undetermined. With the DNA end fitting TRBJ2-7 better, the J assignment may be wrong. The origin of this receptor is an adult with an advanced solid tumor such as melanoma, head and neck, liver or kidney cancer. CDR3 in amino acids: CASSFGSAYEQYF. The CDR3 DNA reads TGTGCCAGCAGCTTCGGCTCAGCCTACGAGCAGTACTTC.